The entry that follows covers one T cell receptor beta chain sequence. This sample was included in a study of blood T cell repertoires in COVID-19. Background on the study: T cells, B-cell-depleted T cells, or PBMCs provided the cDNA or gDNA that served as material.

Original data processing: Nucleated cell counts were estimated from reference gene primer amplification. Assay: immunoSEQ multiplex PCR; the TCRdb copy retains only in-frame clones and omits some. The DNA gave D and trimming, while V, J and clone size come from that table. This table holds 300,000 to 450,000 clones, 75% to 90% found once. The CDR3 spans 13 residues. V was pared by 1 base and J by 8 bases, with 8 bases between. CDR1 is SGHTA and CDR2 is FQGNSA in the germline V gene. Membership in each cohort depended on participant-reported clinical history. Two consecutive negative NP/OP PCR tests, clearance, or resolved symptoms defined Cohort 3 recovery.

This clonotype was obtained from a man between 18 and 29 years old who had recovered from COVID-19. The V call is TRBV7-2, the J call TRBJ2-2; D possibly corresponds to TRBD1 (5 bases). Material: PBMCs or T cells enriched from blood (not recorded which). The CDR3 loop reads CASSLERGGELFF. For the CDR3, the DNA is TGTGCCAGCAGCTTAGAAAGGGGTGGGGAGCTGTTTTTT.